This T cell receptor beta chain was identified during a study of Ad26.COV2.S vaccination and SARS-CoV-2 variants. As to treatment: about 20 received Ad26.COV2.S at low or high dose, single or two shots; several received placebo; per-sample allocation not given. The study sampled participants on day 63 after the first vaccine or placebo injection. Ad26 vector vaccine expressed Wuhan-strain SARS-CoV-2 spike. The method was immunoSEQ multiplex PCR; TCRdb's version includes in-frame clones alone and lacks a portion of them. In the table there are about 440,000 clones, roughly 91% of which are singletons. The ends were cut back, 5 bases at V and 7 bases at J, with 15 bases in the middle. Germline V gene lookup returns CDR1 LGHDT and CDR2 YNNKEL (reference sequence). There are 14 residues in the CDR3. A note on this clone: Its antigen is still unknown.

Study findings and constraints: CD8+ and CD4+ T cells specific for spike reportedly responded with substantial breadth after vaccination. While placebo recipients had lower spike-specific TCR breadth, vaccine recipients had more. Comparability of non-spike TCR breadth was observed across vaccine and placebo recipients.

Source: peripheral blood, taken in a trial of Ad26.COV2.S vaccine versus placebo. The chain links TRBV3-1 (or the pseudogene TRBV3-2) to TRBJ1-3; D ambiguous. The sequence derives from a person between 18 and 65 years old who received the Ad26.COV2.S COVID-19 vaccine or a placebo. The CDR3 DNA sequence: TGTGCCAGCAGCGTCAGAACCGGTTCGAACACCATATATTTT. This translates into CASSVRTGSNTIYF.